The T cell receptor (beta chain) described here comes from a study of identical twins. Whole-study findings and limits: Abundant beta clonotypes from cord blood bore fewer insertions; memory repertoires lacked this pattern.

Between the trimmed V and J ends, which lost 0 bases and 3 bases, there was a span of 23 bases. This CDR3 spans 19 amino acids. Per the germline V gene, CDR1 is LNHNV and CDR2 is YYDKDF (reference sequence). Template switching created a universal primer site, and the cDNA included unique molecular identifiers. TCRdb ran MiXCR on the 5' RACE reads and lists one entry per CDR3 protein. The data hold under 900,000 distinct CDR3 sequences, with 15% to 20% observed a single time. Only a few counts were recorded for this clonotype. Its antigen is not known. The sample was also reused in another study, on T cells expressing NK-cell markers. That source notes: HCMV seropositivity marked most of the eight sequenced donors; one was seronegative.

The receptor was derived from a young woman in good health. Sample: PBMCs. The V gene is TRBV15, the J gene TRBJ2-5; the D gene is possibly TRBD2 (6 bases). For the CDR3, the DNA is TGTGCCACCAGCAGAGATCCCCCCCGTACCGGGACTCTTAAAGAGACCCAGTACTTC. Amino acid sequence: CATSRDPPRTGTLKETQYF.